The present T cell receptor (beta chain) was sequenced within a study of T cells in Graves' hyperthyroidism and ophthalmopathy. Study-wide results and caveats: Ophthalmopathy was model-predicted a median roughly six months pre-onset. Most clonotypes expanded in the thyroid (above 0.001) were also present in blood.

About this clonotype itself: Its antigen is not identified.

Amplified TCR beta CDR3 regions came from RNA transcripts. When the TCR CDR3 underwent first-round RT-PCR, the HTBI primer set was used. TCRdb redid the calling of the multiplex PCR reads with MiXCR, one entry per CDR3 protein. Of about 570,000 distinct CDR3 sequences listed, around 42% were seen once; the top ten hold around a fifth. This CDR3 comprises 14 residues. The V gene's germline CDR1 is SGHVS and CDR2 FNYEAQ. The ends were cut back, 1 base at V and 12 bases at J, with 18 bases in the middle. Patients were excluded because of uncontrolled infection, other autoimmune disease, pregnancy or lactation. Based on clinical symptoms, serum thyroxine and TRAb, thyroid ultrasound and orbital computed tomography, diagnoses were reached.

Sequencing was done on a sample of peripheral blood or thyroid tissue (not recorded which). J is TRBJ1-2 and V is TRBV7-6; D is uncertain. The receptor was isolated from an adult woman with Graves' disease, either hyperthyroidism or ophthalmopathy (not recorded which). CDR3 sequence: CASSLVLPGPANTF. In nucleotides, the CDR3 is TGTGCCAGCAGCTTAGTACTTCCGGGTCCCGCGAACACCTTC.